The entry below describes one T cell receptor (beta chain). Its matching antigen is unknown. The data were obtained in a study of identical twins. V was clipped by 5 bases and J by 4 bases; unmatched bases: 8. CDR1 and CDR2 from the germline V gene are LGHNA and YNFKEQ. CDR3 size: 16 residues. Overall study results and limits: The degree of excess twin sharing was weaker in beta out-of-frame sequences. Modelling approaches yielded underestimates of out-of-frame TCR alpha sharing between monozygotic twins. Memory repertoires lacked the insertion deficit that abundant cord blood beta clonotypes showed.

TCRdb ran MiXCR on the 5' RACE reads and lists one entry per CDR3 protein. The sample has approximately 490,000 distinct CDR3 sequences, 20% to 25% seen once. The sample was also reused in another study, on yellow fever vaccine responses in identical twins.

The sequenced sample was CD4+ T cells sorted from blood. This rearrangement joins TRBV4-2 to TRBJ2-3; TRBD2 agrees at 11 bases. This sequence originates from a woman under 30 in good health. In DNA, the CDR3 is TGTGCCAGCAGCAAAAATGTGGGACTAGCGGCAGATACGCAGTATTTT. Translated: CASSKNVGLAADTQYF.